This TCR beta chain was observed in a study of response to subunit inactivated influenza vaccine. Study results and limitations: Authors suggested few new T cells are recruited by each seasonal influenza vaccination.

In the case of this clonotype: What it binds is not known.

CDR3 length equals 14 residues. The ends were cut back, 7 bases at V and 4 bases at J, with 16 bases in the middle. Germline CDR1 is LNHNV and CDR2 is YYDKDF (reference sequence). Each CDR3 protein is one row after TCRdb ran MiXCR on the RT-PCR reads. The table has roughly 790,000 distinct CDR3 sequences, around 20% seen once. The sample here was PBMCs from blood, taken roughly 5 days after vaccination. V usage is TRBV15 and J usage is TRBJ1-1; TRBD1 might be the D (5 bases). The clonotype was recovered from a man in his fifties who received an inactivated influenza vaccine. Here the CDR3 DNA reads TGTGCCACCACCATTGGGAGGGGCGGCACTGAAGCTTTCTTT. Amino acids: CATTIGRGGTEAFF.